This T cell receptor beta chain is drawn from a study of somatic mutations in cytotoxic T cells in rheumatoid arthritis. Study details: Patient blood (approximately 30 ml EDTA) was drawn right after diagnosis, before any treatment. At nearly 100% purity, some V beta antibody-stained T-cell populations were flow-sorted, and these included V beta1+ cells that were sequenced for TCRB.

Study-wide points: TRBV07's slight underrepresentation, observed in rheumatoid arthritis patients, lacked adjustment for multiple comparisons. CD8+ clonality increased with age in rheumatoid arthritis patients but not in healthy controls.

V was clipped by 3 bases and J by 4 bases, with 17 bases between them. Germline V lookup: CDR1 MNHNS, CDR2 SASEGT. CDR3 size: 16 residues. This clone has just one count. Its specificity is not known. Produced via immunoSEQ multiplex PCR; TCRdb's table is partial and in-frame only. The sample has over 3,000 clones, approximately 80% seen once. The rearrangement links TRBV6-1 to TRBJ2-3; D is possibly TRBD2 (7 bases). The receptor's source is a man aged 45-65 years with rheumatoid arthritis. Sequencing input: CD8+ T cells sorted from blood. For the CDR3, the DNA is TGTGCCAGCAGTGATATTAGGGGGGAGGGCTCAGATACGCAGTATTTT. The encoded protein is CASSDIRGEGSDTQYF.